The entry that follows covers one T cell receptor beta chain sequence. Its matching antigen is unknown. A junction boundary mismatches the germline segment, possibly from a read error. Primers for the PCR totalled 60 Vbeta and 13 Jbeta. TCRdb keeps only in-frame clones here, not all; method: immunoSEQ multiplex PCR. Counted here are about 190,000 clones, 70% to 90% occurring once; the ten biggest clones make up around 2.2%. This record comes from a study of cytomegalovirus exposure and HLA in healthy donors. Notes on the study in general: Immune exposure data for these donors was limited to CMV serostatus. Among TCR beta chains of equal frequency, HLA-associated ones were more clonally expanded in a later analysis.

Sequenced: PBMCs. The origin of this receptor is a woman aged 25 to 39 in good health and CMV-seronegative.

The CDR3, as DNA: TGTGCCAGTAGGATGACTAGCGGGAACGCCGGGGAGCTGTTTTTT. This sequence encodes CASRMTSGNAGELFF. This sequence joins TRBV19 and TRBJ2-2, with 11 bases lining up with TRBD2. CDR3 length: 15 amino acids. Germline V gene sequence: CDR1 LNHDA, CDR2 SQIVND (reference sequence).